This T cell receptor (beta chain) was identified during a study of response to subunit inactivated influenza vaccine. TCRdb passed the RT-PCR reads through MiXCR, listing each CDR3 protein once. The sample has over 400,000 distinct CDR3 sequences, 11% seen once. As regards this clonotype: Antigen specificity is unknown. At one end, the junction sequence differs from germline, possibly due to a read error.

General study findings and limits: Each seasonal influenza vaccination, the authors suggested, recruits few new T cells.

The sample in question was PBMCs from blood, obtained more than 35 days after vaccination. This TCR was sampled from a man aged 50-60 years who received an inactivated influenza vaccine.

CDR3 nucleotide sequence: TGCAGTGCCAGAGGAGGGGGTGATCGTCAGCCCCAGCATTTT. Protein product: CSARGGGDRQPQHF. The chain uses TRBV20-1 and TRBJ1-5; D perhaps matches TRBD1 (6 bases). This CDR3 is built from 14 residues. Germline V gene lookup returns CDR1 DFQATT and CDR2 SNEGSKA (reference sequence).